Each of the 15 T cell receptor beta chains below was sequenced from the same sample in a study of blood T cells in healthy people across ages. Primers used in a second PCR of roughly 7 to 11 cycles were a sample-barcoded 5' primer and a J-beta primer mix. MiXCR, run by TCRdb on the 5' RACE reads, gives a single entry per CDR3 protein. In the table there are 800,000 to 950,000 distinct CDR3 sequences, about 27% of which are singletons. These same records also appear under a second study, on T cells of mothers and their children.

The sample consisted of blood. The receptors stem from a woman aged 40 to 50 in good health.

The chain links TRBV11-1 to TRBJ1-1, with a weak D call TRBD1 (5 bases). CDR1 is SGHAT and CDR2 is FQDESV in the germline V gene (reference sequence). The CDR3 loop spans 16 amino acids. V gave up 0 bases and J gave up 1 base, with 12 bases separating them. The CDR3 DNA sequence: TGTGCCAGCAGCTTAGCGACACAGGTTGGGAACACTGAAGCTTTCTTT. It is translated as CASSLATQVGNTEAFF.

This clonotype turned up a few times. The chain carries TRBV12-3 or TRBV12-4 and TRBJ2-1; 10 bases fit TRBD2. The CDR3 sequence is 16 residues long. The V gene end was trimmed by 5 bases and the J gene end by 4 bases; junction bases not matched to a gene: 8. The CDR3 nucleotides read TGTGCCAGCAGTGGCGTCCCTAGCGGGGGTTACAATGAGCAGTTCTTC. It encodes CASSGVPSGGYNEQFF.

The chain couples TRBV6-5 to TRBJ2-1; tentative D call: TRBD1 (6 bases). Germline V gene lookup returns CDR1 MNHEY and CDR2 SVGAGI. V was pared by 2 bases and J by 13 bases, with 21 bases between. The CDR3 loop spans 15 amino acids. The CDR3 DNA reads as TGTGCCAGCAGTTACAGGGACACCTCCCGTTTGGAACAGTTCTTC. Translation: CASSYRDTSRLEQFF.

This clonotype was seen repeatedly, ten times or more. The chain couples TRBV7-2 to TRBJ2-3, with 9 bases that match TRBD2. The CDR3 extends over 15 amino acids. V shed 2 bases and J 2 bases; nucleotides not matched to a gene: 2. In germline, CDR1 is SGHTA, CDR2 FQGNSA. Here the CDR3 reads CASSLSGGYTDTQYF. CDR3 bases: TGTGCCAGCAGCTTAAGCGGGGGGTACACAGATACGCAGTATTTT.

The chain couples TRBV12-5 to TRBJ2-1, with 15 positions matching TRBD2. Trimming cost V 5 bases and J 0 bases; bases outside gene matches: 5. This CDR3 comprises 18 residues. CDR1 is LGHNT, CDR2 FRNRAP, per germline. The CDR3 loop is CASGPWTSGGASYNEQFF. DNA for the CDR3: TGTGCTAGTGGTCCTTGGACTAGCGGGGGGGCCTCCTACAATGAGCAGTTCTTC. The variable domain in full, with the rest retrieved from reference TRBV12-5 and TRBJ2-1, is DARVTQTPRHKVTEMGQEVTMRCQPILGHNTVFWYRQTMMQGLELLAYFRNRAPLDDSGMPKDRFSAEMPDATLATLKIQPSEPRDSAVYFCASGPWTSGGASYNEQFFGPGTRLTVL.

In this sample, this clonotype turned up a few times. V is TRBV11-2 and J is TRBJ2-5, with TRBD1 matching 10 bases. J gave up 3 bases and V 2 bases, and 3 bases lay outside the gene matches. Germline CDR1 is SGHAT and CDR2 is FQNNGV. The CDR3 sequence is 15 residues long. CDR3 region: CASSLFGTGEETQYF. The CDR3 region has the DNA TGTGCCAGCAGCTTATTTGGGACAGGGGAAGAGACCCAGTACTTC.

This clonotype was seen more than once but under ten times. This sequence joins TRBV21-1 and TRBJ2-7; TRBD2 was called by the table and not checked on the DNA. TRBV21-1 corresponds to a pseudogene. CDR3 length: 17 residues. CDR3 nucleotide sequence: TGTGCCAGCAGCAAAGAAGGGGGCAGGGCCCCTTCCTACGAGCAGTACTTC. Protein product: CASSKEGGRAPSYEQYF.

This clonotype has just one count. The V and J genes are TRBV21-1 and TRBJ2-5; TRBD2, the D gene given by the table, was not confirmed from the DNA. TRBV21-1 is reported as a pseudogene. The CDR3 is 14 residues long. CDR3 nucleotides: TGTGCCAGCGGGCCTCCGGAGGGCCAAGAGACCCAGTACTTC. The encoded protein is CASGPPEGQETQYF.

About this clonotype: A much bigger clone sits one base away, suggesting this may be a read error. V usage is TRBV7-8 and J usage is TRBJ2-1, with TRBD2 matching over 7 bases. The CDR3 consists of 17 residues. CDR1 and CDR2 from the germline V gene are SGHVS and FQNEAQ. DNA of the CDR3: TGTGCCAGCAGCTTAGACCGCGCGGGGGAGAACTACAATGAGCGGTTCTTC. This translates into CASSLDRAGENYNERFF.

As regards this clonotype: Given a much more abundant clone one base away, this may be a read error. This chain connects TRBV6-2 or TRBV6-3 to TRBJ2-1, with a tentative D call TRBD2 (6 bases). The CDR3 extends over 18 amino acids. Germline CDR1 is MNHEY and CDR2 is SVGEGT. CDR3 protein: CASSTGPGQGGVGNGQFF. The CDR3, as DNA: TGTGCCAGCAGTACCGGACCGGGCCAAGGAGGGGTGGGCAATGGGCAGTTCTTC.

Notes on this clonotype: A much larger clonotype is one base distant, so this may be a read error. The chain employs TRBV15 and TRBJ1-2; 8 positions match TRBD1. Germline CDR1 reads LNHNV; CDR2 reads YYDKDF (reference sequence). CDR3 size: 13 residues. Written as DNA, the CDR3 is TGTGCCACCGGCAGAGACAGGGGTGATGGCTACACCTTC. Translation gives CATGRDRGDGYTF.

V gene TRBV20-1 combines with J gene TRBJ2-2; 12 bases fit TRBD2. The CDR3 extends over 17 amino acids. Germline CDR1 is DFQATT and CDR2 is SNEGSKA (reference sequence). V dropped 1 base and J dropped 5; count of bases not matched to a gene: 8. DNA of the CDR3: TGCAGTGCTAGAGGGGCTAGCGGGGGGGCTCGGACCGGGGAGCTGTTTTTT. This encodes CSARGASGGARTGELFF.

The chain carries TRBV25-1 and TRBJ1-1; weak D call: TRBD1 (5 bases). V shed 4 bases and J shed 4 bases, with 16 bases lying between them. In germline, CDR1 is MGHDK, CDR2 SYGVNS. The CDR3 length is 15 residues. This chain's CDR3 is CASSGGDRGTTEAFF. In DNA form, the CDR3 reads TGTGCCAGCAGTGGTGGGGATCGGGGGACCACTGAAGCTTTCTTT.

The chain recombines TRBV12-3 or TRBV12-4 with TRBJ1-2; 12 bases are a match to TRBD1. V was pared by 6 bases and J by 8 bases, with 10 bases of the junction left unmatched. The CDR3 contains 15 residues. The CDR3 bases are TGTGCCAGCAGGCGGGGGACAGGGGGCACTGGGGGCTACACCTTC. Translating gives CASRRGTGGTGGYTF.

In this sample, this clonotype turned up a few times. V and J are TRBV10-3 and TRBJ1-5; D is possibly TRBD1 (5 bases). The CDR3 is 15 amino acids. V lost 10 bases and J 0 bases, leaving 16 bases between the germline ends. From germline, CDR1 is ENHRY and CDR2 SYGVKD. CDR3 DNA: TGTGCCACATCACCCGGGGCGTATAGCAATCAGCCCCAGCATTTT. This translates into CATSPGAYSNQPQHF.